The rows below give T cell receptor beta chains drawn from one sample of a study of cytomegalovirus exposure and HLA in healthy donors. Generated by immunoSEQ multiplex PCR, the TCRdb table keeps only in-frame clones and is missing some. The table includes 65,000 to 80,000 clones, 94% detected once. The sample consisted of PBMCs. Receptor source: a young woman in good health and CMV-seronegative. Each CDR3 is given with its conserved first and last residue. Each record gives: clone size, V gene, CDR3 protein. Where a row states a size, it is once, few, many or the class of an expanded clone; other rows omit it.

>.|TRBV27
CASSSAPGTGNSPLHF
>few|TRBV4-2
CASSQGGANGEKLFF
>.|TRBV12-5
CASGPRGLGEAFF
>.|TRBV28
CASSLGVRVNSYEQYF
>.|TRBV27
CASSKWAGSRYEQYF
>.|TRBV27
CASSFPGSYNEQFF
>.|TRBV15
CATSRGSTGTGYEQYF
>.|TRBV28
CASSLGLADYNEQFF
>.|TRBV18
CASSPGADYEQYF
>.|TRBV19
CASKAYRGEGQPQHF
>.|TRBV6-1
CASSERLSGANVLTF
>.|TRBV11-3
CASSSYSGQGNHEQYF
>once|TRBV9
CASSAGTPPGWNEQFF
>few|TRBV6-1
CASSGMETDTQYF
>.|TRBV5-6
CASSSLARRSSYNEQFF
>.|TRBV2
CASSEDVRSSEKPYNEQFF
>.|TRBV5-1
CASSLAQPGQPHNEQFF
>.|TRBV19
CASSVDSGNEQFF
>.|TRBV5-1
CASSLGTGTTGELFF
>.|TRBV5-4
CASSLVLAPGELFF
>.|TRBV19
CASRGRAGYTF
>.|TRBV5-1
CASMDTPAGYEQYF
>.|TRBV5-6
CASSLEQGRINYGYTF
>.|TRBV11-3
CASSPLILRGSETQYF
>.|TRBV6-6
CASIEYGPPGEAFF
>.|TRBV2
CASSELGQGYEQYF
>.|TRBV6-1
CASRLTEATYEQYF
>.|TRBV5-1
CASRSLRSTYNEQFF
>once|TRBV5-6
CASSSAGQGAQPQHF
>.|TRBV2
CASGDRMRSKNTIYF
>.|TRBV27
CASSRESGGVFYEQYF
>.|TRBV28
CASSLQGNTEAFF
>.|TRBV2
CASSDLAALAPGEEDTQYF
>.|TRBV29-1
CSVEETGSGELFF
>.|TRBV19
CASSWGGGGYEQYF
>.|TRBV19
CAVGGRATEAFF
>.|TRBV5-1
CASSLAPMTGQQETQYF